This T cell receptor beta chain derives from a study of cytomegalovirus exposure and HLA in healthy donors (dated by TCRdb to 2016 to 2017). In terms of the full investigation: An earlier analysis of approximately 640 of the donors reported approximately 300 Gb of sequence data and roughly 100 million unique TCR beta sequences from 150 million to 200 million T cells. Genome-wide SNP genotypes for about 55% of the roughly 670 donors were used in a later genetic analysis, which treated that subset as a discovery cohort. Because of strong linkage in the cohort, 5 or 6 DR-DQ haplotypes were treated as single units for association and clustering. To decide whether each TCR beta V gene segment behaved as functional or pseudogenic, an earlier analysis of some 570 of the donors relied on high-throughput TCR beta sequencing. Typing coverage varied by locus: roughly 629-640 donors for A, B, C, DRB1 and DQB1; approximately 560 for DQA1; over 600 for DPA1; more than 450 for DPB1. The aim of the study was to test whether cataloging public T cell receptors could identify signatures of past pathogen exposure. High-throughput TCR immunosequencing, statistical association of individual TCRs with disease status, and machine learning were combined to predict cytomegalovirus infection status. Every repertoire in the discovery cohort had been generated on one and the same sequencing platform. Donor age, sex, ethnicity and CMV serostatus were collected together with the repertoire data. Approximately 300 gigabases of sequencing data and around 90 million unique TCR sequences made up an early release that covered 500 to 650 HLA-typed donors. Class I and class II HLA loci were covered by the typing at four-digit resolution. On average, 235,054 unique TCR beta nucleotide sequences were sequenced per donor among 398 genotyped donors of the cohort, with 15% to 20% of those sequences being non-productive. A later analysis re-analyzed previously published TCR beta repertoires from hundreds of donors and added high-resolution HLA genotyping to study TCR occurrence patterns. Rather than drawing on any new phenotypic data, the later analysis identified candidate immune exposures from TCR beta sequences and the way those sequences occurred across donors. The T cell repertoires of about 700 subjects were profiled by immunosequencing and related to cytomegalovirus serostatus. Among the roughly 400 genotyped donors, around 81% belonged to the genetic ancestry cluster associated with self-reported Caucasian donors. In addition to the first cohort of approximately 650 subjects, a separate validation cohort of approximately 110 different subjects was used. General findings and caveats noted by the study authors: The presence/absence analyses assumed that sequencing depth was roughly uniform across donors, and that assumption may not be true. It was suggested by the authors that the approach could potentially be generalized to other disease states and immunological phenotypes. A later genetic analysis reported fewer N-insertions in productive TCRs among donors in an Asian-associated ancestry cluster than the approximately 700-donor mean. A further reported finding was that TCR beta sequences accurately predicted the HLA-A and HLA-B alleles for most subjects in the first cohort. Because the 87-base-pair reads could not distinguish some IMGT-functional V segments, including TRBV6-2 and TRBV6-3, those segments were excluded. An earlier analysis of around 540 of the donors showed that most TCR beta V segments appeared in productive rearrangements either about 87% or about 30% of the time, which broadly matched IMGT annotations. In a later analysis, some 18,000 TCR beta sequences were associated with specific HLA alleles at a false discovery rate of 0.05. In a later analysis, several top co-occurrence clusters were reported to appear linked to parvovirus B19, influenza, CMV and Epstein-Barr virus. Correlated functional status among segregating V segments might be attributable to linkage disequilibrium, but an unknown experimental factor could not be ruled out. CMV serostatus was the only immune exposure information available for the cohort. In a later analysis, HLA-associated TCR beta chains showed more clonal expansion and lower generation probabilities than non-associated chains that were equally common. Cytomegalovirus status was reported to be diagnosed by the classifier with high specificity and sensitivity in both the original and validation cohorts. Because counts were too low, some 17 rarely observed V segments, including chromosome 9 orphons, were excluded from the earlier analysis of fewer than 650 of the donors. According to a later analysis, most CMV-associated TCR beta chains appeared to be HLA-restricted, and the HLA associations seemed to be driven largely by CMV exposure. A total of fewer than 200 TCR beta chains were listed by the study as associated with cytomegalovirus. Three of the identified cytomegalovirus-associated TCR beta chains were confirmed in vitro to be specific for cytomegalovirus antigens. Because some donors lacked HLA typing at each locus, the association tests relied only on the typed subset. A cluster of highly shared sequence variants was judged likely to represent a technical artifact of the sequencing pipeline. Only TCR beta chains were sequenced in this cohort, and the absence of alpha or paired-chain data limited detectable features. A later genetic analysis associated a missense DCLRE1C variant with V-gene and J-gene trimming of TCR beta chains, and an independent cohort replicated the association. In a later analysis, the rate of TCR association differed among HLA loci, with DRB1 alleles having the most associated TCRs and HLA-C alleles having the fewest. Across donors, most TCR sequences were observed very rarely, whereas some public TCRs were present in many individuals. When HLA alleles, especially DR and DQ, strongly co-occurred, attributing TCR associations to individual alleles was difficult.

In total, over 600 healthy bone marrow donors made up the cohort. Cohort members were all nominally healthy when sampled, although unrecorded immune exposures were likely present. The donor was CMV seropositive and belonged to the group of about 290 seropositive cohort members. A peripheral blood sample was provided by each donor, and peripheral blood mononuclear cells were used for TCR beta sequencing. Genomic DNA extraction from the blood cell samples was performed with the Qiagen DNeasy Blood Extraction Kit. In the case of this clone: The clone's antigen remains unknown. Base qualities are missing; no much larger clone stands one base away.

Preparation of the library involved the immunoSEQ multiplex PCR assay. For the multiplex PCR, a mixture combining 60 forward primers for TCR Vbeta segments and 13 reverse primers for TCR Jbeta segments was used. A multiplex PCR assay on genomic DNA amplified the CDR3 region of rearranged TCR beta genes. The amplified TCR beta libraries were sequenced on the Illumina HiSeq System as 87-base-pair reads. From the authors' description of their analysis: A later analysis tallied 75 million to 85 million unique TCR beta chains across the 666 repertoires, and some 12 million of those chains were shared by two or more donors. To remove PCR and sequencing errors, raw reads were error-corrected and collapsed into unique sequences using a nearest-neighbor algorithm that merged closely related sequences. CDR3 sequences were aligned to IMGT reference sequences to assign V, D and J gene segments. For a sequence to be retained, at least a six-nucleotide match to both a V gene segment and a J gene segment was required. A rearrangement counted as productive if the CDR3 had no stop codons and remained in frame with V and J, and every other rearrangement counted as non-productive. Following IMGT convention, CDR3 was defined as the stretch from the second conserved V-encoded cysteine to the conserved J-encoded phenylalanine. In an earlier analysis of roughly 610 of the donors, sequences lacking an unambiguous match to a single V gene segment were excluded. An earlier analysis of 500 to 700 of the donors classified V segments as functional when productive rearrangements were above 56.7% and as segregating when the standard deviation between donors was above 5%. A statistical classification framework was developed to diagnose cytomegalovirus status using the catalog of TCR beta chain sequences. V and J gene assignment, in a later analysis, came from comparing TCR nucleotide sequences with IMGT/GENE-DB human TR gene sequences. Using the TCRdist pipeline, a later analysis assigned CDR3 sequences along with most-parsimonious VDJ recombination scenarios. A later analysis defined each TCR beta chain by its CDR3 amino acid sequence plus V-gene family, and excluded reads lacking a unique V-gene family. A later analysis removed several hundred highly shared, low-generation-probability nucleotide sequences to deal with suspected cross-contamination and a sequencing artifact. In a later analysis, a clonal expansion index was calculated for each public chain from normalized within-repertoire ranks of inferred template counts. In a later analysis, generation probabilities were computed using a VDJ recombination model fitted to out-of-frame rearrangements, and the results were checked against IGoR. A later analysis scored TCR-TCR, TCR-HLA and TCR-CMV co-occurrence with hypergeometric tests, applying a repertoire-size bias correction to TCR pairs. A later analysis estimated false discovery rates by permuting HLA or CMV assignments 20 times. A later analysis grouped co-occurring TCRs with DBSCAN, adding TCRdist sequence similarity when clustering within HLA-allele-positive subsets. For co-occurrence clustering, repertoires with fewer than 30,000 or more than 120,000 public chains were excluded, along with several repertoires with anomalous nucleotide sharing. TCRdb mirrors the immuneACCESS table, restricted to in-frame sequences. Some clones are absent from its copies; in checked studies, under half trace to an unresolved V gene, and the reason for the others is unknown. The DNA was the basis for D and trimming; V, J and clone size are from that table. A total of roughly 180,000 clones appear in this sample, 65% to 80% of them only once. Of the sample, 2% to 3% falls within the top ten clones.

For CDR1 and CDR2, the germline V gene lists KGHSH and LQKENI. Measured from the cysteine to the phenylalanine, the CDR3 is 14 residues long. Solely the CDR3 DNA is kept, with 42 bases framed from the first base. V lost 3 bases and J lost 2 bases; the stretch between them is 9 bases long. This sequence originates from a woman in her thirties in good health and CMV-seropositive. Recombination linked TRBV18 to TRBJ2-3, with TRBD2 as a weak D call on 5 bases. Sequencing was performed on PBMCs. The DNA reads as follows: TGTGCCAGCTCACCTGGACTCTCCACAGATACGCAGTATTTT. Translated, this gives CASSPGLSTDTQYF.